The rows below give T cell receptor beta chains drawn from one sample of a study of T cell responses to AZD1222 COVID-19 vaccine. The protocol was immunoSEQ multiplex PCR, while the TCRdb copy is restricted to in-frame clones and leaves out a portion. The table records 120,000 or so clones, approximately 92% of them present only once. The specimen was peripheral blood, collected on day 0 of AZD1222 vaccination. These receptors were taken from an adult in good health. The CDR3 runs from the conserved cysteine through the conserved F or W. The D gene is left open where the match is weak. Expanded clones get a size class; other rows say once, few or many, or leave the size out.

clone_size,d_call,v_call,j_call,cdr3_length,cdr3_aa,cdr3_nt
once,TRBD2,TRBV13,TRBJ2-2,17,CASSNSGAGGYTGELFF,TGTGCCAGCAGCAACAGCGGGGCGGGAGGTTATACCGGGGAGCTGTTTTTT
.,.,TRBV6-5,TRBJ2-1,15,CASSLGFVGYNEQFF,TGTGCCAGCAGTTTAGGGTTTGTCGGATACAATGAGCAGTTCTTC
.,TRBD1,TRBV11-1,TRBJ1-1,16,CASSYGTGTSTTEAFF,TGTGCCAGCAGCTACGGGACAGGGACTTCAACCACTGAAGCTTTCTTT
.,.,TRBV6-6,TRBJ2-3,17,CASSPLSRDSSTDTQYF,TGTGCCAGCAGTCCCCTATCGCGGGACTCTAGCACAGATACGCAGTATTTT
few,.,TRBV2,TRBJ2-7,12,CASRERSYEQYF,TGTGCCAGCAGGGAAAGGTCCTACGAGCAGTACTTC
.,.,TRBV3-1/TRBV3-2,TRBJ2-7,14,CASAGTVSAHEQYF,TGTGCCAGCGCCGGGACGGTGAGTGCCCACGAGCAGTACTTC
.,.,TRBV2,TRBJ1-5,15,CASSEGPPRNQPQHF,TGTGCCAGCAGTGAAGGTCCCCCGCGAAATCAGCCCCAGCATTTT
.,.,TRBV5-1,TRBJ1-4,15,CASSSTGTNNEKLFF,TGCGCCAGCAGCTCGACAGGCACCAATAATGAAAAACTGTTTTTT
.,.,TRBV5-1,TRBJ2-3,15,CASSPPISSTDTQYF,TGCGCCAGCAGCCCCCCCATCTCTAGCACAGATACGCAGTATTTT
.,.,TRBV6-5,TRBJ1-5,15,CASRENRVRNQPQHF,TGTGCCAGCAGGGAGAACAGGGTTCGAAATCAGCCCCAGCATTTT
.,.,TRBV19,TRBJ1-5,17,CASSIVVRDYSNQPQHF,TGTGCCAGTAGTATAGTGGTCCGGGACTATAGCAATCAGCCCCAGCATTTT
.,TRBD1,TRBV28,TRBJ1-2,13,CASSPGGNYGYTF,TGTGCCAGCAGCCCAGGGGGGAACTATGGCTACACCTTC
.,.,TRBV28,TRBJ1-2,14,CASSRTRQVYGYTF,TGTGCCAGCAGCCGAACCCGACAGGTCTATGGCTACACCTTC
.,.,TRBV3-1/TRBV3-2,TRBJ2-7,14,CASSQDRGSGPQYF,TGTGCCAGCAGCCAAGATCGAGGCAGCGGGCCACAGTACTTC
.,.,TRBV5-1,TRBJ1-2,13,CASSAAFGAGYTF,TGCGCCAGCAGCGCCGCCTTTGGAGCCGGCTACACCTTC
.,.,TRBV9,TRBJ2-7,15,CASSVGSEQEGEQYF,TGTGCCAGCAGCGTAGGTTCTGAACAGGAGGGCGAGCAGTACTTC
.,.,TRBV5-5,TRBJ1-3,14,CASSLGGMRNTIYF,TGTGCCAGCAGCTTGGGGGGGATGCGAAACACCATATATTTT
.,.,TRBV9,TRBJ2-2,16,CASSVGSDDYTGELFF,TGTGCCAGCAGCGTAGGTTCAGACGACTACACCGGGGAGCTGTTTTTT
.,TRBD1,TRBV7-8,TRBJ1-4,14,CASNTGGRSEKLFF,TGTGCCAGCAACACAGGGGGGCGAAGTGAAAAACTGTTTTTT
.,.,TRBV19,TRBJ2-5,14,CASSIDGYQETQYF,TGTGCCAGTAGTATAGACGGGTACCAAGAGACCCAGTACTTC
once,.,TRBV18,TRBJ2-7,14,CASSQGRLRYEQYF,TGTGCCAGCTCACAGGGACGCCTTAGGTACGAGCAGTACTTC
.,.,TRBV7-8,TRBJ1-3,16,CASSQYTGSSGNTIYF,TGTGCCAGCAGCCAATATACAGGGAGCTCTGGAAACACCATATATTTT
.,.,TRBV18,TRBJ2-7,14,CASSPLGVNYEQYF,TGTGCCAGCTCACCATTGGGGGTGAACTACGAGCAGTACTTC
.,.,TRBV27,TRBJ1-5,15,CASSPTRDTYQPQHF,TGTGCCAGCAGTCCCACACGGGACACCTATCAGCCCCAGCATTTT
.,.,TRBV18,TRBJ1-3,15,CASSPPGTSGNTIYF,TGTGCCAGCTCACCACCGGGGACCTCTGGAAACACCATATATTTT
.,TRBD2,TRBV7-8,TRBJ2-3,17,CASSRRGTGGGDDTQYF,TGTGCCAGCAGCCGAAGGGGTACGGGAGGTGGTGATGATACGCAGTATTTT
.,.,TRBV28,TRBJ1-2,12,CASSYQGFGYTF,TGTGCCAGCAGTTATCAGGGTTTTGGCTACACCTTC
.,.,TRBV6-1,TRBJ1-5,15,CASSEGAGIGQPQHF,TGTGCCAGCAGTGAAGGAGCAGGGATTGGTCAGCCCCAGCATTTT